The 21 T cell receptor beta chains in this list originate from one sample, sequenced in a study of vaccination and CD4 T cells after COVID-19. The antigens of these receptors remain unknown. Noted treatment: approximately nine-day PBMC culture with coronavirus spike peptide pools or control peptides (ViraFEST assay). Cultured CD4+ T cell DNA was sequenced using the Oncomine TCR Beta short-read assay. One entry per CDR3 protein, called by TCRdb with MiXCR from the PCR reads. The table records about 9,000 distinct CDR3 sequences, 64% of them present only once. Sequenced material: CD4+ T cells from blood, cultured in vitro. Every receptor here comes from a human donor who had recovered from COVID-19.

V usage is TRBV9 and J usage is TRBJ1-2; no reliable D call. This CDR3 has 13 amino acids. Trimming cost V 0 bases and J 8 bases, with 11 bases left between them. Per germline, CDR1 SGDLS and CDR2 YYNGEE. CDR3: CASSVEVGSGYTF. DNA of the CDR3: TGTGCCAGCAGCGTAGAGGTGGGGTCGGGCTACACCTTC.

This chain joins TRBV5-1 and TRBJ2-7; the match to TRBD1 covers 7 bases. The CDR3 length is 16 residues. V shed 0 bases and J 3 bases; nucleotides not matched to a gene: 9. Germline assignment: CDR1 SGHRS and CDR2 YFSETQ. CDR3 DNA sequence: TGCGCCAGCAGCTTGGCCGCTGGACAGGAGATCTACGAGCAGTACTTC. It translates to CASSLAAGQEIYEQYF.

The chain links TRBV12-3 or TRBV12-4 to TRBJ1-3; no firm D call. V lost 6 bases, J lost 3 bases, and 6 bases lay in between. The CDR3 length is 12 residues. CDR3 in amino acids: CASSRLGNTIYF. The CDR3 DNA reads TGTGCCAGCAGCCGACTTGGAAACACCATATATTTT.

The gene calls are TRBV27 and TRBJ1-2; 8 nucleotides line up with TRBD1. Germline-derived CDR1 and CDR2 are MNHEY and SMNVEV (reference sequence). This CDR3 is 14 amino acids long. Trimming at V came to 6 bases and at J to 7 bases, leaving 10 bases not matched to a gene. CDR3 nucleotides: TGTGCCAGCAGCCCCCAGGACAGGGAGGGTGGCTACACCTTC. Its protein product is CASSPQDREGGYTF.

This clonotype was counted a few times. The chain combines TRBV28 with TRBJ2-5, with TRBD2 identical over 7 bases. V lost 2 bases and J lost 5; bases outside the gene matches: 5. CDR1 MDHEN and CDR2 SYDVKM come from the germline V gene. This CDR3 is 14 amino acids long. Here the CDR3 reads CASSLQGGTETQYF. The DNA of the CDR3 is TGTGCCAGCAGTTTACAGGGAGGGACGGAGACCCAGTACTTC.

This chain connects TRBV20-1 to TRBJ2-3; D ambiguous. Trimming cost V 3 bases and J 6 bases, with 19 bases left between them. The V gene's germline CDR1 is DFQATT and CDR2 SNEGSKA (reference sequence). The CDR3 is 15 amino acids. The CDR3 spells CSARTRESPLDTQYF. The CDR3 coding sequence is TGCAGTGCTAGGACTCGCGAGAGCCCCCTTGATACGCAGTATTTT.

V usage is TRBV7-9 and J usage is TRBJ2-2; either TRBD1 or TRBD2 may fit D (5 bases each). The germline V gene has CDR1 SEHNR and CDR2 FQNEAQ (reference sequence). The V end was cut by 5 bases, the J end by 6 bases, with 22 bases between. This CDR3 is 17 amino acids long. The DNA of the CDR3 is TGTGCCAGCAGCCCGACGAGGAACTCCCGGGGCCCCGGGGAGCTGTTTTTT. It is translated as CASSPTRNSRGPGELFF.

The V gene is TRBV11-3, the J gene TRBJ2-5, with a tentative D call TRBD1 (5 bases). Deletions cut 4 bases from V and 0 bases from J, with 9 bases between. This CDR3 spans 14 amino acids. Germline V gene lookup returns CDR1 SGHNT and CDR2 YENEEA. CDR3 amino acids: CASSYARDQETQYF. CDR3 nucleotides: TGTGCCAGCAGCTACGCCAGGGACCAAGAGACCCAGTACTTC.

The gene calls are TRBV18 and TRBJ2-3; D is perhaps TRBD1 (7 bases). This CDR3 spans 15 amino acids. Trimming shortened V by 5 bases and J by 5 bases, and 17 bases separated the two germline ends. Germline-derived CDR1 and CDR2 are KGHSH and LQKENI. CDR3 residues: CASSSRQGGEDTQYF. The CDR3, as DNA: TGTGCCAGCTCATCCAGACAGGGAGGAGAAGATACGCAGTATTTT. The full variable domain, completed using reference TRBV18 and TRBJ2-3, is NAGVMQNPRHLVRRRGQEARLRCSPMKGHSHVYWYRQLPEEGLKFMVYLQKENIIDESGMPKERFSAEFPKEGPSILRIQQVVRGDSAAYFCASSSRQGGEDTQYFGPGTRLTVL.

The V call is TRBV14, the J call TRBJ2-3, with D perhaps given as TRBD1 or TRBD2 (6 bases each). Trimming shortened V by 5 bases and J by 5 bases, and 17 bases separated the two germline ends. This CDR3 is 15 amino acids long. Germline-derived CDR1 and CDR2 are SGHDN and FVKESK. The DNA for the CDR3 is TGTGCCAGCAGCAAAGGAGGGGGGTCAGTAGATACGCAGTATTTT. This encodes CASSKGGGSVDTQYF.

The chain employs TRBV2 and TRBJ2-7; unclear D gene. The CDR3 totals 13 residues. V dropped 5 bases and J dropped 3 bases, with 11 bases sitting between them. Per the germline V gene, CDR1 is SNHLY and CDR2 is FYNNEI. CDR3 region: CASSKEKNYEQYF. CDR3 nucleotide sequence: TGTGCCAGCAGTAAGGAAAAGAACTACGAGCAGTACTTC.

This clonotype was detected only once. The gene calls are TRBV7-2 and TRBJ2-7, with D maybe TRBD1 (6 bases). Trimming took off 3 bases at V and 2 bases at J, with 8 bases between the two ends. CDR1 is SGHTA, CDR2 FQGNSA, per germline. This CDR3 is built from 13 residues. The chain's CDR3 is CASSLGTTYEQYF. DNA for the CDR3: TGTGCCAGCAGCTTGGGGACAACCTACGAGCAGTACTTC.

The V gene is TRBV15, the J gene TRBJ2-5; 9 positions match TRBD1. J lost 5 bases, V lost 1 base, and 5 bases had no gene match. The germline CDR1 and CDR2 sequences are LNHNV and YYDKDF (reference sequence). The CDR3 is made up of 15 amino acids. The CDR3 sequence: CATSRGDGQGETQYF. As DNA, the CDR3 is TGTGCCACCAGCAGAGGGGACGGACAGGGGGAGACCCAGTACTTC. Full variable domain (outside the CDR3, taken from reference TRBV15 and TRBJ2-5): DAMVIQNPRYQVTQFGKPVTLSCSQTLNHNVMYWYQQKSSQAPKLLFHYYDKDFNNEADTPDNFQSRRPNTSFCFLDIRSPGLGDTAMYLCATSRGDGQGETQYFGPGTRLLVL.

This clonotype was counted a few times. The rearrangement links TRBV20-1 to TRBJ1-5; D ambiguous. V was pared by 4 bases and J by 0 bases, with 10 bases between. This CDR3 contains 14 residues. Germline V lookup: CDR1 DFQATT, CDR2 SNEGSKA (reference sequence). The CDR3 sequence is CSATYSYSNQPQHF. CDR3 nucleotides: TGCAGTGCTACGTACAGTTATAGCAATCAGCCCCAGCATTTT.

This clonotype was found once. The chain carries TRBV6-1 and TRBJ1-1; 8 bases map to TRBD1. Trimming cost V 9 bases and J 4 bases; bases outside gene matches: 7. The CDR3 has 13 residues. Germline CDR1 reads MNHNS; CDR2 reads SASEGT. The CDR3 bases are TGTGCCAGTTCGACAGGGGTGATCACTGAAGCTTTCTTT. Residues: CASSTGVITEAFF.

This clonotype was detected only a few times. V and J are TRBV6-4 and TRBJ2-3, with 10 bases lining up with TRBD2. The CDR3 consists of 15 residues. Germline V gene data show CDR1 as MRHNA and CDR2 as SNTAGT. Germline trimming cut 4 bases from V and 1 base from J; bases unmatched to any gene: 2. The CDR3 DNA reads as TGTGCCAGCAGTGTGGGGACTAGCGGCACAGATACGCAGTATTTT. Encoded protein: CASSVGTSGTDTQYF.

The CDR3 coding sequence is TGTGCCAGCAGTGAAGGCGTCTTTTACAGGGGTGGATATGGCTACACCTTC. It specifies CASSEGVFYRGGYGYTF. V and J are TRBV6-1 and TRBJ1-2; 7 bases are a match to TRBD1. V gave up 1 base and J gave up 5 bases; unmatched junction bases: 13. The CDR3 loop spans 17 amino acids. The V gene's germline CDR1 is MNHNS and CDR2 SASEGT.

The chain joins TRBV7-9 to TRBJ1-6; 8 nucleotides line up with TRBD1. Germline V gene lookup returns CDR1 SEHNR and CDR2 FQNEAQ (reference sequence). The length of the CDR3 is 15 residues. J was trimmed by 7 bases and V by 5 bases; bases with no gene match: 7. Written as DNA, the CDR3 is TGTGCCAGCAGCCCCTCTACAGGGGGGAATTCACCCCTCCACTTT. Residues: CASSPSTGGNSPLHF.

V gene TRBV5-1 combines with J gene TRBJ2-7; 9 nucleotides agree with TRBD2. The V segment lost 4 bases and the J segment 4 bases; nucleotides outside the gene matches: 9. The CDR3 loop spans 15 amino acids. Germline values: CDR1 SGHRS, CDR2 YFSETQ. CDR3 in DNA: TGCGCCAGCAGCCAAGGAATAGCGGGAGAGTACGAGCAGTACTTC. It yields the protein CASSQGIAGEYEQYF. Drawing the rest from reference TRBV5-1 and TRBJ2-7, the complete variable domain is KAGVTQTPRYLIKTRGQQVTLSCSPISGHRSVSWYQQTPGQGLQFLFEYFSETQRNKGNFPGRFSGRQFSNSRSEMNVSTLELGDSALYLCASSQGIAGEYEQYFGPGTRLTVT.

The chain links TRBV29-1 to TRBJ1-2; D call uncertain. From germline, CDR1 is SQVTM and CDR2 ANQGSEA. The V gene lost 1 base and the J gene lost 7 bases, with 10 bases spanning the gap. The CDR3 is 12 residues long. Here the CDR3 DNA reads TGCAGCGTTGAAGCCCGCGAGGGTGGCTACACCTTC. Translating gives CSVEAREGGYTF.

The chain carries TRBV6-1 and TRBJ2-2; 9 bases line up with TRBD1. This CDR3 contains 15 residues. V gave up 6 bases and J gave up 4 bases; unmatched junction bases: 6. Germline lookup yields CDR1 MNHNS and CDR2 SASEGT. DNA of the CDR3: TGTGCCAGCAGCTCACAGGGGGCCGGCACCGGGGAGCTGTTTTTT. It specifies CASSSQGAGTGELFF.